This T cell receptor beta chain was recovered during a study of blood T cell repertoires in COVID-19. Study in general: The study drew acute and convalescent COVID-19 samples from the United States, Italy and Spain. PBMCs, B-cell-depleted T cells, or T cells provided the cDNA or gDNA that made up the material.

In the case of this clone: Other DNA sequences within the sample encode an identical CDR3.

In the authors' methods: Amplification from reference gene primers served as the basis for estimated nucleated cell counts. Only in-frame clones appear in the TCRdb table, and some are missing; sequencing was by immunoSEQ multiplex PCR. Clone size and the V and J calls come from that table; the DNA yielded D and trimming. The sample includes more than 150,000 clones, around 84% of them seen just once. There are 13 residues in the CDR3. Trimming took 5 bases from V and 0 from J, leaving 8 bases between them. CDR1 and CDR2 from the germline V gene are GTSNPN and SVGIG (reference sequence). The chain combines TRBV30 with TRBJ1-5; D not resolved. Source material: peripheral blood. This receptor was taken from a young man with active or convalescent COVID-19. The CDR3: CAWSRDSNQPQHF. The DNA for the CDR3 is TGTGCCTGGTCCCGGGATAGCAATCAGCCCCAGCATTTT.